This TCR beta chain was captured in a study of CD8 T cells in Susac syndrome. Peripheral blood CD8+ and CD4+ T cells were profiled by TCR beta sequencing. The multiple sclerosis controls were treatment-naive patients, and their relapsing-remitting disease was stable or active. Negative isolation was used for CD8+ and CD4+ T cells, and FACS enrichment was applied to TEMRA cells. Reverse transcription of roughly 0.5 to 1 ug RNA used random hexamers. Amplification of TCR beta CDR3 used immunoSEQ multiplex PCR across 54 Vbeta and 13 Jbeta. TCRdb analysed the immunoSEQ multiplex PCR reads with MiXCR anew, one entry per CDR3 protein. The sample contains about 130,000 distinct CDR3 sequences, under 95% of which appear only once. The sequence was collected from a human donor with multiple sclerosis. Sequences were obtained from CD8+ T cells from PBMCs.

CDR3: CASSPTGSGTDTQYF. In DNA form, the CDR3 reads TGTGCCAGCAGCCCCACGGGTTCCGGCACAGATACGCAGTATTTT. This chain connects TRBV7-7 to TRBJ2-3; D not certain. Germline V gene data show CDR1 as SSHAT and CDR2 as FNYEAQ (reference sequence). Trimming removed 5 bases at V and 1 base at J, with 13 bases between. The CDR3 extends over 15 amino acids.